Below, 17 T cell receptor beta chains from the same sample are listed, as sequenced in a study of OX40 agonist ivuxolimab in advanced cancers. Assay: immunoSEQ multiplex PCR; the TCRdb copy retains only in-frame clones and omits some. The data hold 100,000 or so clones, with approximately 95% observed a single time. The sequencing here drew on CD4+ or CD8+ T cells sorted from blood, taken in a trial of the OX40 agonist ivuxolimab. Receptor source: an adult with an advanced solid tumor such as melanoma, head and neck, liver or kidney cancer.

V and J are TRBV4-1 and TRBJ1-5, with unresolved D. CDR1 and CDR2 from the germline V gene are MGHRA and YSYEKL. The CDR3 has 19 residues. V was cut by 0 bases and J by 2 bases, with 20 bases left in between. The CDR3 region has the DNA TGCGCCAGCAGCCAAGATCTTCGGGAGGCGGCCGTCGGCAATCAGCCCCAGCATTTT. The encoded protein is CASSQDLREAAVGNQPQHF.

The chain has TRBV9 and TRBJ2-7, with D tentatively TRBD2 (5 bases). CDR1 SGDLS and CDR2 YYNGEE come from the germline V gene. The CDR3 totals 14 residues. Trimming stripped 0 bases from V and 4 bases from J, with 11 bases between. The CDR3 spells CASSVESGPYEQYF. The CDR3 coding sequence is TGTGCCAGCAGCGTAGAGAGCGGACCTTACGAGCAGTACTTC.

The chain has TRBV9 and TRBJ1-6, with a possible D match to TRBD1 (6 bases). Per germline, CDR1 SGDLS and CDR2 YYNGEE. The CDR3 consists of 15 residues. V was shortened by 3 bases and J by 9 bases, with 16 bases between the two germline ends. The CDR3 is CASSDEGGQGSPLHF. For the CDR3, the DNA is TGTGCCAGCAGCGATGAAGGGGGGCAGGGTTCACCCCTCCACTTT.

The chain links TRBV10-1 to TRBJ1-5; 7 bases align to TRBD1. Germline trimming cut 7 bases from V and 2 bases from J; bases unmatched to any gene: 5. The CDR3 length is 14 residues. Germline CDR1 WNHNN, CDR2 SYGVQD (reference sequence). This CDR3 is CASTDRDGNQPQHF. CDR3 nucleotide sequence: TGCGCCAGCACTGACAGGGATGGCAATCAGCCCCAGCATTTT.

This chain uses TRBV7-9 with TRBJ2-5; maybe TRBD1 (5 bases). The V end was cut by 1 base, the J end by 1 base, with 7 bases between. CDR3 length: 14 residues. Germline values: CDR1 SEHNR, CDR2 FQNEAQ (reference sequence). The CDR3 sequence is CASSLGQGQETQYF. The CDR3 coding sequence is TGTGCCAGCAGCTTAGGGCAGGGCCAAGAGACCCAGTACTTC.

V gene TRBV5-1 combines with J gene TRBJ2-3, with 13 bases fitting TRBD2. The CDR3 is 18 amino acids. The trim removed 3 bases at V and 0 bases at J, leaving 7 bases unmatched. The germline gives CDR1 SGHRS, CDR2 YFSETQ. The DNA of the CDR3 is TGCGCCAGCAGCTGGGGACTAGCGGGACTTGCTAGCACAGATACGCAGTATTTT. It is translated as CASSWGLAGLASTDTQYF.

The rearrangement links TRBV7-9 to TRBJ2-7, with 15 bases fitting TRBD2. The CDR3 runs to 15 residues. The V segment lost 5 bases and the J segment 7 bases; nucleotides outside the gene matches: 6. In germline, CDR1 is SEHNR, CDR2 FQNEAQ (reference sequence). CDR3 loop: CASSEGLAGGLEQYF. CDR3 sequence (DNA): TGTGCCAGCAGCGAGGGACTAGCGGGAGGTTTGGAGCAGTACTTC.

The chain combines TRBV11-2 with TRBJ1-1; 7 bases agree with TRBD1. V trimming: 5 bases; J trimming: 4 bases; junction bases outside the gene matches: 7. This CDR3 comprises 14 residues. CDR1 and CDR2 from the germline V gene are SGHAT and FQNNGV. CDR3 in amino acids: CASSRPTGFTEAFF. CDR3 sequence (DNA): TGTGCCAGCAGCCGCCCGACAGGGTTCACTGAAGCTTTCTTT.

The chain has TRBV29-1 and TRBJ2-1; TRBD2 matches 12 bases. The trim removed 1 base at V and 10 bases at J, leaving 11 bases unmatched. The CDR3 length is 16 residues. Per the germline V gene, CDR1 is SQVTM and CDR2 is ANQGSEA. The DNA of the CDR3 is TGCAGCGTTGAAGGACTAGCGGGAGTCATTTCATGGGAGCAGTTCTTC. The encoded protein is CSVEGLAGVISWEQFF.

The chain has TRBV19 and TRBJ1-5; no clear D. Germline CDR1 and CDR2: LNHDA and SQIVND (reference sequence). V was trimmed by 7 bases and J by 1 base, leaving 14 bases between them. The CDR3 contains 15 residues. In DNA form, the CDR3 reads TGTGCCAGTACCTCGTATGGAATGAGCAATCAGCCCCAGCATTTT. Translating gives CASTSYGMSNQPQHF.

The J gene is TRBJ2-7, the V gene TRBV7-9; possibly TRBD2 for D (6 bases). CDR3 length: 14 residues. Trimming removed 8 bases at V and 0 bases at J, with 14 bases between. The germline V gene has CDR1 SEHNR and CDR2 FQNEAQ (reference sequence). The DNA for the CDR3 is TGTGCCAGCGGTCGTCGGGGAGGCTCCTACGAGCAGTACTTC. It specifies CASGRRGGSYEQYF.

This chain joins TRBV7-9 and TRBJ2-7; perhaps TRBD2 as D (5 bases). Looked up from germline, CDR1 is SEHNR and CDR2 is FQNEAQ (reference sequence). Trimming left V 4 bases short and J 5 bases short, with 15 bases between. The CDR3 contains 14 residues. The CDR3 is CASSSGGPRDEQYF. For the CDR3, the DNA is TGTGCCAGCAGCTCCGGAGGACCGAGGGACGAGCAGTACTTC.

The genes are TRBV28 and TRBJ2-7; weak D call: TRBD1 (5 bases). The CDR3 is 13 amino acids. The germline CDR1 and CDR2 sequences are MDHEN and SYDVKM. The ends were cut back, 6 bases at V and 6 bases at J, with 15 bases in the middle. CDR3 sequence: CASSPQQAPEQYF. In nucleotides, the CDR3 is TGTGCCAGCAGCCCTCAACAGGCTCCCGAGCAGTACTTC.

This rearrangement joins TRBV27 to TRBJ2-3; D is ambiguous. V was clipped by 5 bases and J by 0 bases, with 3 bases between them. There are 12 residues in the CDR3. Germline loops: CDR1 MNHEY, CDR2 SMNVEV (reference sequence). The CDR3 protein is CASSPSTDTQYF. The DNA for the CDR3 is TGTGCCAGCAGTCCAAGCACAGATACGCAGTATTTT.

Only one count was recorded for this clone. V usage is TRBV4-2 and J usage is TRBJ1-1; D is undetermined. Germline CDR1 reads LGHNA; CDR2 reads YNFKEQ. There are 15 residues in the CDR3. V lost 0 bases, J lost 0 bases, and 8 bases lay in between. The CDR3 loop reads CASSQDQDLNTEAFF. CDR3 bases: TGTGCCAGCAGCCAAGATCAGGACCTGAACACTGAAGCTTTCTTT.

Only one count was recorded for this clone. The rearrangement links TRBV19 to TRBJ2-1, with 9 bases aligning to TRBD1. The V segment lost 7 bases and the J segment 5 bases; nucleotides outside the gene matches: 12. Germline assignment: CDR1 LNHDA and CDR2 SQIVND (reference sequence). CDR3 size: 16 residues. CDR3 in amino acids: CASTIRTGVPNNEQFF. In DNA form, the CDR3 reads TGTGCCAGTACCATTCGGACAGGGGTCCCTAACAATGAGCAGTTCTTC.

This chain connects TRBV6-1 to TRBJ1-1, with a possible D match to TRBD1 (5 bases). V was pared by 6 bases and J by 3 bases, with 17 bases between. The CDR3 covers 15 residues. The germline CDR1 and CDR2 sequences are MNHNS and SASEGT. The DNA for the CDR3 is TGTGCCAGCAGCCCTCAGGGAGGGGTCGACACTGAAGCTTTCTTT. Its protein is CASSPQGGVDTEAFF.